Included here is one TCR beta chain sequence, with context. This record comes from a study of blood T cell repertoires in COVID-19. Across the whole study: Acute-phase and convalescent COVID-19 samples originated in the United States, Italy and Spain. In each case, the material was cDNA or gDNA derived from T cells, B-cell-depleted T cells, or PBMCs.

Original analysis: Researchers report that nucleated cell counts were estimated from reference gene primer amplification. Only in-frame clones appear in the TCRdb table, and some are missing; sequencing was by immunoSEQ multiplex PCR. V and J calls and clone size are those listed in that table; D and trimming were worked out from the DNA. The profile shows 150,000 to 200,000 clones, about 80% of them singletons. The CDR3 consists of 13 residues. Between the trimmed V and J ends, which lost 3 bases and 10 bases, there was a span of 13 bases. This chain joins TRBV12-3 or TRBV12-4 and TRBJ2-1, with D perhaps TRBD2 (5 bases). The sample taken for sequencing was peripheral blood. The receptor comes from a human donor with acute or convalescent COVID-19. The donor label of this sample is uncertain. The CDR3 loop is CASSFRGSGEQFF. Written as DNA, the CDR3 is TGTGCCAGCAGTTTCCGCGGCTCGGGGGAGCAGTTCTTC.